The 23 T cell receptor beta chains presented below share a single source sample, sequenced in a study of control samples from healthy donors and cancer patients. Assay used: immunoSEQ multiplex PCR; TCRdb lists only in-frame clones, some missing. This table holds around 130,000 clones, around nine tenths found once. Specimen: blood. These receptor sequences come from a man aged 50 or older in good health.

This chain joins TRBV6-5 and TRBJ1-3, with TRBD1 as a possible D gene (5 bases). CDR3 size: 15 residues. Trimming removed 7 bases from V and 0 bases from J, with 13 bases in between. Looked up from germline, CDR1 is MNHEY and CDR2 is SVGAGI. The CDR3 region is CASKKGHLSGNTIYF. The CDR3, as DNA: TGTGCCAGCAAAAAAGGACACCTCTCTGGAAACACCATATATTTT.

This clone was observed once. The chain couples TRBV5-1 to TRBJ1-2; the match to TRBD1 covers 10 bases. This CDR3 region has 15 residues. J lost 6 bases, V lost 2 bases, and 7 bases had no gene match. Looked up from germline, CDR1 is SGHRS and CDR2 is YFSETQ. CDR3 DNA sequence: TGCGCCAGCAGCTTACAGACCGGGACAGGGGATGGCTACACCTTC. It yields the protein CASSLQTGTGDGYTF.

In nucleotides, the CDR3 is TGTGCCAGCAGCTTCGGGACTTCCTACGAGCAGTACTTC. The encoded protein is CASSFGTSYEQYF. The rearrangement uses TRBV3-1 (or the pseudogene TRBV3-2) and TRBJ2-7, with a tentative D call TRBD2 (6 bases). The V gene's germline CDR1 is LGHDT and CDR2 YNNKEL (reference sequence). Trimming pared 5 bases from V and 1 base from J, leaving 9 bases between. The CDR3 spans 13 residues.

This chain connects TRBV27 to TRBJ2-7, with 10 bases aligning to TRBD1. Germline V lookup: CDR1 MNHEY, CDR2 SMNVEV (reference sequence). J gave up 2 bases and V 6 bases, and 1 base lay outside the gene matches. CDR3 length: 13 amino acids. DNA for the CDR3: TGTGCCAGCAGCGGACAGGGGGCCTACGAGCAGTACTTC. Its translation: CASSGQGAYEQYF.

The gene calls are TRBV2 and TRBJ2-2; D gene uncertain. The germline V gene has CDR1 SNHLY and CDR2 FYNNEI. This CDR3 contains 15 residues. V was trimmed by 4 bases and J by 4 bases, leaving 13 bases between them. The CDR3 protein is CASSAAARFTGELFF. The CDR3 nucleotides are TGTGCCAGCAGTGCCGCGGCCAGGTTCACCGGGGAGCTGTTTTTT.

The CDR3 coding sequence is TGTGCCAGCAGCTTTTCGACGGGTTCACCCCTCCACTTT. Translated: CASSFSTGSPLHF. V gene TRBV5-5 combines with J gene TRBJ1-6; no clear D gene. The CDR3 is made up of 13 amino acids. Germline-derived CDR1 and CDR2 are SGHKS and YYEKEE (reference sequence). The ends were cut back, 2 bases at V and 9 bases at J, with 9 bases in the middle.

Sample share makes this clone medium-sized. The sample carries other DNA sequences with the same CDR3. The chain joins TRBV18 to TRBJ1-5; 8 bases agree with TRBD1. The germline V gene encodes CDR1 KGHSH and CDR2 LQKENI. Germline trimming cut 4 bases from V and 5 bases from J; bases unmatched to any gene: 7. This CDR3 has 15 residues. This CDR3 reads CASSRTGTGDQPQHF. CDR3 nucleotide sequence: TGTGCCAGCTCACGGACCGGGACAGGAGATCAGCCCCAGCATTTT.

This clone was counted a few times. The rearrangement links TRBV7-6 to TRBJ2-6, with D perhaps TRBD2 (6 bases). The germline gives CDR1 SGHVS, CDR2 FNYEAQ. CDR3 length: 19 residues. V shed 2 bases and J shed 1 base, with 18 bases lying between them. The CDR3 nucleotides are TGTGCCAGCAGCTTAAATCTGGAGGCCGGGGGTTCTGGGGCCAACGTCCTGACTTTC. Its protein is CASSLNLEAGGSGANVLTF.

The chain uses TRBV5-6 and TRBJ1-5; D call uncertain. The V and J ends lost 2 bases and 5 bases respectively, with 17 bases between them. The length of the CDR3 is 16 residues. Germline assignment: CDR1 SGHDT and CDR2 YYEEEE. The chain's CDR3 is CASSFMNDPKDQPQHF. DNA for the CDR3: TGTGCCAGCAGCTTTATGAACGATCCAAAAGATCAGCCCCAGCATTTT. Filled out from reference TRBV5-6 and TRBJ1-5, the complete variable domain reads DAGVTQSPTHLIKTRGQQVTLRCSPKSGHDTVSWYQQALGQGPQFIFQYYEEEERQRGNFPDRFSGHQFPNYSSELNVNALLLGDSALYLCASSFMNDPKDQPQHFGDGTRLSIL.

The chain links TRBV7-2 to TRBJ2-1, with D possibly called TRBD1 or TRBD2 (5 bases each). Germline CDR1 is SGHTA and CDR2 is FQGNSA. The CDR3 has 13 residues. V lost 1 base to trimming and J lost 10 bases, with 11 bases between them. The CDR3 sequence: CASSLDRWGEQFF. The CDR3 coding sequence is TGTGCCAGCAGCTTAGATCGTTGGGGGGAGCAGTTCTTC.

This chain links TRBV7-3 with TRBJ2-7, with D maybe TRBD2 (6 bases). The CDR3 is 14 amino acids. Trimming stripped 2 bases from V and 2 bases from J, with 10 bases between. Germline loops: CDR1 SGHTA, CDR2 FQGTGA. DNA of the CDR3: TGTGCCAGCAGCTTAGTCGGGGGAGCCTACGAGCAGTACTTC. It is translated as CASSLVGGAYEQYF.

This chain joins TRBV2 and TRBJ2-3, with D maybe TRBD2 (7 bases). Germline CDR1 reads SNHLY; CDR2 reads FYNNEI. Between the trimmed V and J ends, which lost 7 bases and 1 base, there was a span of 15 bases. The CDR3 has 15 amino acids. CDR3 residues: CASTFEGGGTDTQYF. Written as DNA, the CDR3 is TGTGCCAGCACATTTGAGGGGGGGGGCACAGATACGCAGTATTTT.

The chain has TRBV20-1 and TRBJ1-4, with D uncertain. The V end lost 3 bases, the J end lost 7 bases, and 12 bases lay between the germline ends. The CDR3 extends over 13 amino acids. From germline, CDR1 is DFQATT and CDR2 SNEGSKA (reference sequence). The CDR3 nucleotides read TGCAGTGCTAGTAGGTCCCAGGCTGAAAAACTGTTTTTT. Its translation is CSASRSQAEKLFF.

This rearrangement joins TRBV5-1 to TRBJ2-7; 10 positions agree with TRBD1. This CDR3 region has 17 residues. Germline CDR1 reads SGHRS; CDR2 reads YFSETQ. V dropped 4 bases and J dropped 2; count of bases not matched to a gene: 12. CDR3 coding DNA: TGCGCCAGCAGCCTAAAATGGGACAGGGGCTTTACCTACGAGCAGTACTTC. Its protein is CASSLKWDRGFTYEQYF.

The chain uses TRBV25-1 and TRBJ1-1, with D tentatively TRBD1 (6 bases). CDR3 length: 13 amino acids. Germline V CDR1 and CDR2: MGHDK, SYGVNS. Trimming shortened V by 5 bases and J by 3 bases, and 10 bases separated the two germline ends. As DNA, the CDR3 is TGTGCCAGCAGTAGAGGGGGTTACACTGAAGCTTTCTTT. It encodes CASSRGGYTEAFF.

The chain recombines TRBV5-4 with TRBJ1-1; 8 nucleotides agree with TRBD1. This CDR3 has 14 residues. V was clipped by 0 bases and J by 3 bases; unmatched bases: 1. CDR1 and CDR2 from the germline V gene are SGHNT and YYREEE (reference sequence). The CDR3 DNA is TGTGCCAGCAGCTTGGAGGACAGGGACACTGAAGCTTTCTTT. Amino acid sequence: CASSLEDRDTEAFF. The variable domain in full, completed from reference TRBV5-4 and TRBJ1-1, reads ETGVTQSPTHLIKTRGQQVTLRCSSQSGHNTVSWYQQALGQGPQFIFQYYREEENGRGNFPPRFSGLQFPNYSSELNVNALELDDSALYLCASSLEDRDTEAFFGQGTRLTVV.

This clone came up once. The V and J genes are TRBV25-1 and TRBJ2-1; 11 bases match TRBD2. J lost 5 bases, V lost 5 bases, and 5 bases had no gene match. The CDR3 sequence is 15 residues long. Germline loops: CDR1 MGHDK, CDR2 SYGVNS. The CDR3 loop reads CASSRPSGGHNEQFF. CDR3 nucleotides: TGTGCCAGCAGTCGGCCTAGCGGGGGGCACAATGAGCAGTTCTTC.

The chain is built from TRBV5-1 and TRBJ2-2; no definite D call. The CDR3 has 14 amino acids. Germline loops: CDR1 SGHRS, CDR2 YFSETQ. Trimming cost V 5 bases and J 0 bases, with 8 bases left between them. CDR3 loop: CASRADSNTGELFF. The CDR3 nucleotides are TGCGCCAGCAGGGCAGATTCGAACACCGGGGAGCTGTTTTTT.

The chain uses TRBV18 and TRBJ2-7; D gene unclear. V lost 2 bases to trimming and J lost 1 base, with 12 bases between them. Germline V gene sequence: CDR1 KGHSH, CDR2 LQKENI. The CDR3 runs 15 residues. The CDR3 region is CASSPSKGSSYEQYF. The DNA of the CDR3 is TGTGCCAGCTCACCATCGAAGGGTTCTTCCTACGAGCAGTACTTC.

This clone was seen a handful of times. This chain joins TRBV2 and TRBJ1-1; D is unclear. With 6 bases removed from V and 5 bases from J, the gap between germline ends came to 22 bases. Germline values: CDR1 SNHLY, CDR2 FYNNEI. The CDR3 has 16 residues. CDR3 amino acids: CASRSGGLGVVTEAFF. As DNA, the CDR3 is TGTGCCAGCAGATCCGGCGGTCTCGGGGTGGTTACTGAAGCTTTCTTT.

V usage is TRBV9 and J usage is TRBJ2-7, with 8 bases aligning to TRBD2. CDR1 SGDLS and CDR2 YYNGEE come from the germline V gene. The CDR3 contains 15 residues. The J segment lost 5 bases and the V segment lost 3 bases, leaving 10 bases of the junction unmatched. CDR3 region: CASSETGTRINEQYF. As DNA, the CDR3 is TGTGCCAGCAGCGAAACCGGGACTAGGATCAACGAGCAGTACTTC.

CDR3 loop: CASSTVAGGFSLVEQYF. The CDR3 DNA reads TGCGCCAGCAGTACAGTAGCGGGGGGATTCTCTTTGGTCGAGCAGTACTTC. This rearrangement joins TRBV5-1 to TRBJ2-7; 10 bases agree with TRBD2. CDR1 is SGHRS and CDR2 is YFSETQ in the germline V gene. Unmatched junction bases numbered 17, after V lost 5 bases and J lost 6 bases. The CDR3 has 17 residues.

The chain joins TRBV4-2 to TRBJ1-4; no definite D call. This CDR3 is built from 15 residues. From germline, CDR1 is LGHNA and CDR2 YNFKEQ. Trimming pared 2 bases from V and 7 bases from J, leaving 14 bases between. Here the CDR3 DNA reads TGTGCCAGCAGCCAAAACGGGCCTTCGGGTGAAAAACTGTTTTTT. Residues: CASSQNGPSGEKLFF.